The 29 T cell receptor beta chains below come from one sample, sequenced in a study of blood T cell repertoires in COVID-19. Method: immunoSEQ multiplex PCR; TCRdb's copy keeps in-frame clones and lacks some. The profile shows about 210,000 clones, around four fifths of them singletons. The sample consisted of peripheral blood. These receptors were collected from a man between 50 and 59 years old with active or convalescent COVID-19.

The chain links TRBV4-3 to TRBJ2-6; D is unresolved. The CDR3 runs to 17 residues. The germline V gene encodes CDR1 LGHNA and CDR2 YSLEER. Trimming removed 4 bases from V and 0 bases from J, with 13 bases in between. In nucleotides, the CDR3 is TGCGCCAGCAGCCCGAAACGGCTAGGCTCTGGGGCCAACGTCCTGACTTTC. Translating gives CASSPKRLGSGANVLTF.

This chain joins TRBV7-3 and TRBJ1-1, with D tentatively TRBD1 (6 bases). Germline CDR1 and CDR2: SGHTA and FQGTGA. CDR3 length: 14 amino acids. The V gene lost 4 bases and the J gene lost 5 bases, with 14 bases spanning the gap. The DNA for the CDR3 is TGTGCCAGCAGCTCGGGACAACCGGGGACTGAAGCTTTCTTT. Translating gives CASSSGQPGTEAFF.

The chain joins TRBV7-9 to TRBJ1-1; the D gene is possibly TRBD1 (5 bases). Per germline, CDR1 SEHNR and CDR2 FQNEAQ (reference sequence). This CDR3 spans 14 amino acids. The ends were cut back, 1 base at V and 7 bases at J, with 13 bases in the middle. The CDR3 spells CASSLEVRADEAFF. Here the CDR3 DNA reads TGTGCCAGCAGCTTAGAGGTCAGGGCGGATGAAGCTTTCTTT.

This clone is a singleton in its sample. This chain connects TRBV5-6 to TRBJ2-5; TRBD2 matches at 7 bases. Germline V gene data show CDR1 as SGHDT and CDR2 as YYEEEE. The CDR3 is made up of 15 amino acids. Trimming removed 3 bases from V and 3 bases from J; junction bases left unmatched: 8. CDR3 loop: CASSSLSGVKETQYF. DNA of the CDR3: TGTGCCAGCAGCTCCTTGAGCGGGGTGAAAGAGACCCAGTACTTC.

The V and J genes are TRBV7-2 and TRBJ2-7; 8 positions agree with TRBD1. CDR3 length equals 15 residues. V was clipped by 2 bases and J by 5 bases; unmatched bases: 8. Germline loops: CDR1 SGHTA, CDR2 FQGNSA. The CDR3 sequence: CASSLSPGQDNEQYF. The CDR3 DNA sequence: TGTGCCAGCAGCTTATCACCGGGACAGGATAACGAGCAGTACTTC.

Only one count was recorded for this clone. This chain connects TRBV27 to TRBJ2-3; D is perhaps TRBD2 (5 bases). Germline V gene sequence: CDR1 MNHEY, CDR2 SMNVEV (reference sequence). This CDR3 has 14 amino acids. V was shortened by 2 bases and J by 1 base, with 7 bases between the two germline ends. The CDR3 DNA reads TGTGCCAGCAGTTTAGCCGGGGGCACAGATACGCAGTATTTT. Translated, it gives CASSLAGGTDTQYF.

V usage is TRBV28 and J usage is TRBJ1-3; D remains unclear. This CDR3 is built from 18 residues. V was clipped by 3 bases and J by 3 bases, with 21 bases between them. Germline CDR1 reads MDHEN; CDR2 reads SYDVKM. The CDR3 reads CASSLLEGRLPSGNTIYF. CDR3 DNA sequence: TGTGCCAGCAGTTTGTTGGAGGGTAGACTCCCCAGTGGAAACACCATATATTTT.

The rearrangement uses TRBV28 and TRBJ2-3, with D unresolved. The germline V gene has CDR1 MDHEN and CDR2 SYDVKM. V lost 4 bases to trimming and J lost 6 bases, with 5 bases between them. There are 11 residues in the CDR3. The CDR3 reads CASSSLDTQYF. CDR3 coding DNA: TGTGCCAGCAGTTCTCTGGATACGCAGTATTTT.

J is TRBJ1-5 and V is TRBV19; D unresolved. Trimming removed 1 base at V and 3 bases at J, with 10 bases between. The CDR3 totals 15 residues. Looked up from germline, CDR1 is LNHDA and CDR2 is SQIVND (reference sequence). CDR3 in amino acids: CASSIVPKSNQPQHF. The CDR3 DNA follows: TGTGCCAGTAGTATAGTTCCCAAATCCAATCAGCCCCAGCATTTT.

V usage is TRBV28 and J usage is TRBJ1-3, with 11 bases that match TRBD1. The CDR3 extends over 15 amino acids. Germline CDR1 is MDHEN and CDR2 is SYDVKM. The trim removed 5 bases at V and 3 bases at J, leaving 3 bases unmatched. CDR3 nucleotides: TGTGCCAGCAGTCGGACAGGGGGCGGTGGAAACACCATATATTTT. This translates into CASSRTGGGGNTIYF. The full variable domain, its missing parts supplied by reference TRBV28 and TRBJ1-3, is DVKVTQSSRYLVKRTGEKVFLECVQDMDHENMFWYRQDPGLGLRLIYFSYDVKMKEKGDIPEGYSVSREKKERFSLILESASTNQTSMYLCASSRTGGGGNTIYFGEGSWLTVV.

The J gene is TRBJ2-3, the V gene TRBV10-3; 8 nucleotides agree with TRBD1. CDR3 length: 16 residues. V shed 3 bases, J shed 6 bases, and the junction held 11 bases outside the gene matches. CDR1 and CDR2 from the germline V gene are ENHRY and SYGVKD. CDR3 coding DNA: TGTGCCATCAGTGACCGACGAAACAGGGGGGCGGATACGCAGTATTTT. Its translation is CAISDRRNRGADTQYF.

The CDR3 loop reads CASSPRAGEQPQHF. In DNA, the CDR3 is TGTGCCAGCTCACCACGGGCGGGAGAGCAGCCCCAGCATTTT. The V gene is TRBV18, the J gene TRBJ1-5; no definite D call. With 1 base removed from V and 7 bases from J, the gap between germline ends came to 11 bases. This CDR3 contains 14 residues. Germline assignment: CDR1 KGHSH and CDR2 LQKENI.

The chain couples TRBV9 to TRBJ1-2, with 8 positions matching TRBD1. The CDR3 extends over 15 amino acids. V trimming: 3 bases; J trimming: 6 bases; junction bases outside the gene matches: 10. CDR1 SGDLS and CDR2 YYNGEE come from the germline V gene. The CDR3 protein is CASSAMTGDGNGYTF. The CDR3 DNA is TGTGCCAGCAGCGCGATGACAGGGGATGGAAATGGCTACACCTTC.

The chain recombines TRBV6-2 or TRBV6-3 with TRBJ2-5; D is undetermined. The CDR3 is 11 residues long. Trimming cost V 5 bases and J 3 bases, with 4 bases left between them. CDR1 and CDR2 from the germline V gene are MNHEY and SVGEGT. This CDR3 is CASSPKETQYF. CDR3 sequence (DNA): TGTGCCAGCAGTCCCAAAGAGACCCAGTACTTC.

The V gene is TRBV28, the J gene TRBJ1-3; D may be TRBD1 (6 bases). The germline V and J ends were trimmed by 3 bases and 0 bases, with 15 bases remaining between them. Per the germline V gene, CDR1 is MDHEN and CDR2 is SYDVKM. The CDR3 runs to 17 residues. CDR3 residues: CASSFPGQWLSGNTIYF. DNA of the CDR3: TGTGCCAGCAGTTTCCCCGGACAGTGGCTCTCTGGAAACACCATATATTTT.

This clone turned up a few times. The chain combines TRBV19 with TRBJ2-5, with D hard to call. There are 16 residues in the CDR3. V dropped 1 base and J dropped 0 bases, with 12 bases sitting between them. CDR1 LNHDA and CDR2 SQIVND come from the germline V gene (reference sequence). CDR3 sequence reads: CASSIGGQVNQETQYF. CDR3 coding DNA: TGTGCCAGTAGTATAGGTGGTCAGGTGAACCAAGAGACCCAGTACTTC. Full variable domain (missing parts from reference TRBV19 and TRBJ2-5): DGGITQSPKYLFRKEGQNVTLSCEQNLNHDAMYWYRQDPGQGLRLIYYSQIVNDFQKGDIAEGYSVSREKKESFPLTVTSAQKNPTAFYLCASSIGGQVNQETQYFGPGTRLLVL.

The V and J genes are TRBV28 and TRBJ2-3, with D possibly TRBD1 on 5 matching bases. The germline V gene encodes CDR1 MDHEN and CDR2 SYDVKM. This CDR3 is built from 15 residues. V lost 2 bases and J 2 bases, leaving 11 bases between the germline ends. CDR3 sequence reads: CASSLTGRVTDTQYF. For the CDR3, the DNA is TGTGCCAGCAGTTTAACGGGCAGGGTCACAGATACGCAGTATTTT.

The gene calls are TRBV5-5 and TRBJ1-1; 9 nucleotides align to TRBD1. The CDR3 consists of 15 residues. V lost 3 bases, J lost 3 bases, and 6 bases stayed unmatched. Germline V gene lookup returns CDR1 SGHKS and CDR2 YYEKEE (reference sequence). The CDR3 is CASSWGGQGDTEAFF. Written as DNA, the CDR3 is TGTGCCAGCAGCTGGGGGGGACAGGGAGACACTGAAGCTTTCTTT.

The rearrangement joins TRBV4-1 to TRBJ2-4; a possible D gene is TRBD2 (5 bases). The V and J ends lost 3 bases and 1 base respectively, with 10 bases between them. Germline V gives CDR1 MGHRA, CDR2 YSYEKL. The CDR3 consists of 15 residues. CDR3 coding DNA: TGCGCCAGCAGCCAGGTTAGAGGGGCCAAAAACATTCAGTACTTC. This translates into CASSQVRGAKNIQYF.

V is TRBV10-3 and J is TRBJ2-1; 7 bases agree with TRBD2. Losses at the gene ends were 7 bases for V and 4 bases for J; bases not matched to a gene: 10. Germline lookup yields CDR1 ENHRY and CDR2 SYGVKD. The CDR3 sequence is 15 residues long. Here the CDR3 DNA reads TGTGCCATCAACGGAGGGGCTAGCGGATACAATGAGCAGTTCTTC. Its translation: CAINGGASGYNEQFF.

The CDR3 spells CATSFGYEQYF. The CDR3, as DNA: TGTGCCACCAGCTTCGGGTACGAGCAGTACTTC. The chain recombines TRBV24-1 with TRBJ2-7, with unresolved D. The CDR3 extends over 11 amino acids. The germline V and J ends were trimmed by 7 bases and 4 bases, with 7 bases remaining between them. The germline CDR1 and CDR2 sequences are KGHDR and SFDVKD.

The rearrangement links TRBV13 to TRBJ1-5; possible D gene TRBD1, 6 bases. This CDR3 spans 15 amino acids. Trimming took off 3 bases at V and 1 base at J, with 10 bases between the two ends. The germline gives CDR1 PRHDT, CDR2 FYEKMQ (reference sequence). CDR3 residues: CASSFGGRSNQPQHF. As DNA, the CDR3 is TGTGCCAGCAGCTTCGGGGGGCGAAGCAATCAGCCCCAGCATTTT.

This chain joins TRBV7-9 and TRBJ1-5; the match to TRBD1 covers 9 bases. The CDR3 covers 14 residues. Germline V CDR1 and CDR2: SEHNR, FQNEAQ (reference sequence). The J segment lost 7 bases and the V segment lost 0 bases, leaving 1 base of the junction unmatched. CDR3 sequence: CASSLAGQGQPQHF. The CDR3 bases are TGTGCCAGCAGCTTAGCAGGACAGGGGCAGCCCCAGCATTTT.

V usage is TRBV7-3 and J usage is TRBJ1-6, with D possibly TRBD1 on 5 matching bases. The CDR3 is 14 residues long. Trimming pared 2 bases from V and 8 bases from J, leaving 10 bases between. CDR1 and CDR2 (germline): SGHTA, FQGTGA. CDR3 nucleotide sequence: TGTGCCAGCAGCTTACAGGGAGGGGATTCACCCCTCCACTTT. The encoded protein is CASSLQGGDSPLHF.

The chain uses TRBV10-3 and TRBJ1-2; D perhaps matches TRBD1 (5 bases). The CDR3 runs to 15 residues. Germline V gene sequence: CDR1 ENHRY, CDR2 SYGVKD. Trimming took 2 bases from V and 4 from J, leaving 14 bases between them. The CDR3: CAISERQGGFYGYTF. For the CDR3, the DNA is TGTGCCATCAGTGAGAGGCAGGGTGGATTCTATGGCTACACCTTC.

This chain connects TRBV5-3 to TRBJ1-2, with D perhaps TRBD1 (6 bases). TRBV5-3 carries the ORF label, with uncertain function. This CDR3 has 14 residues. Trimming took off 3 bases at V and 4 bases at J, with 13 bases between the two ends. CDR3: CARSWGQGFYGYTF. The CDR3 coding sequence is TGTGCCAGAAGCTGGGGGCAGGGGTTCTATGGCTACACCTTC.

The sample holds a few counts of this clone. This rearrangement joins TRBV18 to TRBJ1-2, with TRBD1 matching over 7 bases. The V and J ends lost 3 bases and 5 bases, in that order; junction bases with no gene match: 3. The CDR3 length is 13 residues. Germline V CDR1 and CDR2: KGHSH, LQKENI. The DNA for the CDR3 is TGTGCCAGCTCACCTCCGACAGGGTATGGCTACACCTTC. It is translated as CASSPPTGYGYTF. The variable domain in full, with the rest retrieved from reference TRBV18 and TRBJ1-2, is NAGVMQNPRHLVRRRGQEARLRCSPMKGHSHVYWYRQLPEEGLKFMVYLQKENIIDESGMPKERFSAEFPKEGPSILRIQQVVRGDSAAYFCASSPPTGYGYTFGSGTRLTVV.

V usage is TRBV16 and J usage is TRBJ2-4; maybe TRBD1 (6 bases). CDR1 is KGHSY, CDR2 FQNENV, per germline. The CDR3 has 14 amino acids. V was trimmed by 3 bases and J by 8 bases, leaving 14 bases between them. The CDR3 nucleotides read TGTGCCAGCAGCCATCCTCAGGGGTCGCACATTCAGTACTTC. Its translation: CASSHPQGSHIQYF.

The J gene is TRBJ2-7, the V gene TRBV27, with 7 positions matching TRBD2. The length of the CDR3 is 19 residues. Germline V gene data show CDR1 as MNHEY and CDR2 as SMNVEV (reference sequence). J gave up 0 bases and V 6 bases, and 20 bases lay outside the gene matches. DNA for the CDR3: TGTGCCAGCAGCCAGACCCCTACTCGGGCCCTAGCGGACTCCTACGAGCAGTACTTC. It codes for CASSQTPTRALADSYEQYF.